This T cell receptor (beta chain) originates from a study of blood T cell repertoires in COVID-19. The CDR3 has 14 residues. The V gene lost 4 bases and the J gene lost 1 base, with 12 bases spanning the gap. Germline V CDR1 and CDR2: SGHNT, YYREEE (reference sequence). Here immunoSEQ multiplex PCR was the method, and the copy in TCRdb shows in-frame clones only, minus some. The sample holds under 100,000 clones, approximately 80% seen once. The genes are TRBV5-4 and TRBJ2-7; D gene uncertain. The sample comprised peripheral blood. This TCR was sampled from an older woman with acute or convalescent COVID-19. The CDR3 coding sequence is TGTGCCAGCAGCCTAGGTTTTACGTCCTACGAGCAGTACTTC. Translated: CASSLGFTSYEQYF.